Listed below are T cell receptor beta chains from one sample, sequenced in a study of cytomegalovirus exposure and HLA in healthy donors. Data came from immunoSEQ multiplex PCR; TCRdb stores just in-frame clones and leaves some out. The data show about 140,000 clones, with about 66% seen just once and about 1.8% held by the top ten. Sequencing used PBMCs. Every receptor here comes from a male donor in good health and CMV-seronegative. Both conserved end residues are part of each CDR3. D genes are given only for firm matches. For some rows the clone size is stated as once, few or many, or as a class when expanded; others skip it.

CDR3nt: TGTGCCAGCAGATTAGTCACCCGCTCGGGAGCTCACGAGCAGTACTTC
CDR3aa: CASRLVTRSGAHEQYF
d_gene: -
j_gene: TRBJ2-7
abundance: -
v_gene: TRBV27

CDR3nt: TGTGCCAGCAGCCTTAGACCGGGGTACGACGAGCAGTACTTC
CDR3aa: CASSLRPGYDEQYF
d_gene: -
j_gene: TRBJ2-7
abundance: -
v_gene: TRBV9

CDR3nt: TGTGCCAGCAGCGTAGGGACAGGGTCTCAGCCCCAGCATTTT
CDR3aa: CASSVGTGSQPQHF
d_gene: TRBD1
j_gene: TRBJ1-5
abundance: -
v_gene: TRBV9

CDR3nt: TGTGCCTGGAGTGGACAGGGGGACACTGAAGCTTTCTTT
CDR3aa: CAWSGQGDTEAFF
d_gene: TRBD1
j_gene: TRBJ1-1
abundance: few
v_gene: TRBV30

CDR3nt: TGTGCCAGCAGTTCCAGGGAATGGGCAGATACGCAGTATTTT
CDR3aa: CASSSREWADTQYF
d_gene: -
j_gene: TRBJ2-3
abundance: -
v_gene: TRBV27

CDR3nt: TGTGCCAGTGGGACAGGGCCAGTCAGGACCTTC
CDR3aa: CASGTGPVRTF
d_gene: TRBD1
j_gene: TRBJ1-2
abundance: -
v_gene: TRBV6-1

CDR3nt: TGTGCCACTCTTGATGACAGGGCAATAGATACGCAGTATTTT
CDR3aa: CATLDDRAIDTQYF
d_gene: TRBD1
j_gene: TRBJ2-3
abundance: -
v_gene: TRBV15

CDR3nt: TGTGCCTGGAGTGTACAGTTTCGGGGCTACACCTTC
CDR3aa: CAWSVQFRGYTF
d_gene: -
j_gene: TRBJ1-2
abundance: few
v_gene: TRBV30

CDR3nt: TGTGCCAGCCTCAGACTAGCGGGGAATACCTACGAGCAGTACTTC
CDR3aa: CASLRLAGNTYEQYF
d_gene: TRBD2
j_gene: TRBJ2-7
abundance: -
v_gene: TRBV27

CDR3nt: TGCGCCAGCAGCCAAGTCCCAGGGACCTACAATGAGCAGTTCTTC
CDR3aa: CASSQVPGTYNEQFF
d_gene: -
j_gene: TRBJ2-1
abundance: -
v_gene: TRBV4-1

CDR3nt: TGTGCCAGCAGCCTGGGACAGGGGCGTGCTGAAGCTTTCTTT
CDR3aa: CASSLGQGRAEAFF
d_gene: TRBD1
j_gene: TRBJ1-1
abundance: -
v_gene: TRBV7-9

CDR3nt: TGTGCCAGCGCCACAGACTATAATTCACCCCTCCACTTT
CDR3aa: CASATDYNSPLHF
d_gene: -
j_gene: TRBJ1-6
abundance: -
v_gene: TRBV6-5

CDR3nt: TGTGCCAGCAGTCCCACCCATCTAGGCAATCAGCCCCAGCATTTT
CDR3aa: CASSPTHLGNQPQHF
d_gene: -
j_gene: TRBJ1-5
abundance: few
v_gene: TRBV28

CDR3nt: TGTGCCAGCAGTTATAGGGACAAGACCTACGAGCAGTACTTC
CDR3aa: CASSYRDKTYEQYF
d_gene: -
j_gene: TRBJ2-7
abundance: -
v_gene: TRBV6-5

CDR3nt: TGTGCCATCAGTGAGGGCACCACCGGGGAGCTGTTTTTT
CDR3aa: CAISEGTTGELFF
d_gene: -
j_gene: TRBJ2-2
abundance: few
v_gene: TRBV10-3

CDR3nt: TGTGCCTGGAGTGTACTCGGGGGGGTCTACACCGGGGAGCTGTTTTTT
CDR3aa: CAWSVLGGVYTGELFF
d_gene: TRBD2
j_gene: TRBJ2-2
abundance: -
v_gene: TRBV30

CDR3nt: TGTGCCAGCAGCATCTACAGGGAGTCGGACACTGAAGCTTTCTTT
CDR3aa: CASSIYRESDTEAFF
d_gene: -
j_gene: TRBJ1-1
abundance: -
v_gene: TRBV7-9

CDR3nt: TGTGCCAGCAGTTACTCGCGAGGGAACCTAAACACTGAAGCTTTCTTT
CDR3aa: CASSYSRGNLNTEAFF
d_gene: -
j_gene: TRBJ1-1
abundance: -
v_gene: TRBV6-5

CDR3nt: TGCGCCAGCAGCTTTTCTAGCGGGGGCTACAATGAGCAGTTCTTC
CDR3aa: CASSFSSGGYNEQFF
d_gene: TRBD2
j_gene: TRBJ2-1
abundance: once
v_gene: TRBV5-1

CDR3nt: TGCGCCAGCAGCCAAGATTTTCTAAACCCGGGCTACACCTTC
CDR3aa: CASSQDFLNPGYTF
d_gene: -
j_gene: TRBJ1-2
abundance: -
v_gene: TRBV4-1

CDR3nt: TGTGCCAGTAGAGTCATCAGGGGCTACGACTATGGCTACACCTTC
CDR3aa: CASRVIRGYDYGYTF
d_gene: -
j_gene: TRBJ1-2
abundance: -
v_gene: TRBV19

CDR3nt: TGTGCCAGCAGCGCGTTGACAGCCAATAATTCACCCCTCCACTTT
CDR3aa: CASSALTANNSPLHF
d_gene: -
j_gene: TRBJ1-6
abundance: few
v_gene: TRBV6-5

CDR3nt: TGCGCCAGCAGCCGCCAAATCGGGCCCGCTCGGAGGGACGGCTACACCTTC
CDR3aa: CASSRQIGPARRDGYTF
d_gene: -
j_gene: TRBJ1-2
abundance: -
v_gene: TRBV4-1

CDR3nt: TGTGCCAGCAGCTCCTCAGGGGGGCCTAATGAAAAACTGTTTTTT
CDR3aa: CASSSSGGPNEKLFF
d_gene: TRBD1
j_gene: TRBJ1-4
abundance: -
v_gene: TRBV7-2

CDR3nt: TGTGCCTGGAGCCTCAGAGGGCTAGCGGGGGGCGGAGAGACCCAGTACTTC
CDR3aa: CAWSLRGLAGGGETQYF
d_gene: TRBD2
j_gene: TRBJ2-5
abundance: few
v_gene: TRBV30

CDR3nt: TGTGCCAGAAGCCCCCGGACAGGGTTTGGTAATGAAAAACTGTTTTTT
CDR3aa: CARSPRTGFGNEKLFF
d_gene: -
j_gene: TRBJ1-4
abundance: -
v_gene: TRBV7-5

CDR3nt: TGCACCAGCAGCCATACCCGGGGGGAGCGGGGGGGCCTGGGTACGCAGTATTTT
CDR3aa: CTSSHTRGERGGLGTQYF
d_gene: -
j_gene: TRBJ2-3
abundance: few
v_gene: TRBV1

CDR3nt: TGTGCCAGCAGCCCCAAGACAGCTACGTACGAGCAGTACTTC
CDR3aa: CASSPKTATYEQYF
d_gene: -
j_gene: TRBJ2-7
abundance: -
v_gene: TRBV5-4

CDR3nt: TGTGCCAGTAGTATTTATGATGACAGTAATCAGCCCCAGCATTTT
CDR3aa: CASSIYDDSNQPQHF
d_gene: -
j_gene: TRBJ1-5
abundance: -
v_gene: TRBV19

CDR3nt: TGTGCCAGCAGTTCCGGACAGACCTACGGGCAGTACTTC
CDR3aa: CASSSGQTYGQYF
d_gene: -
j_gene: TRBJ2-7
abundance: -
v_gene: TRBV6-5

CDR3nt: TGTGCCAGCCTCGGGACAGTGAACACTGAAGCTTTCTTT
CDR3aa: CASLGTVNTEAFF
d_gene: TRBD1
j_gene: TRBJ1-1
abundance: -
v_gene: TRBV28

CDR3nt: TGTGCCAGCAGCCGCACGCAGGGGCCGAACACTGAAGCTTTCTTT
CDR3aa: CASSRTQGPNTEAFF
d_gene: -
j_gene: TRBJ1-1
abundance: once
v_gene: TRBV11-2

CDR3nt: TGTGCCAGCTGGGCCAGCAGTTCACCCCTCCACTTT
CDR3aa: CASWASSSPLHF
d_gene: -
j_gene: TRBJ1-6
abundance: -
v_gene: TRBV6-5

CDR3nt: TGTGCCAGCAGTTTTTTAAGGGGCGTCGCCTACTTC
CDR3aa: CASSFLRGVAYF
d_gene: -
j_gene: TRBJ2-7
abundance: -
v_gene: TRBV28

CDR3nt: TGTGCCAGGCTAGCGGGGGGCGAGACCCAGTACTTC
CDR3aa: CARLAGGETQYF
d_gene: TRBD2
j_gene: TRBJ2-5
abundance: -
v_gene: TRBV6-1

CDR3nt: TGTGCCAGTAGTCTCGACTGGGACATCTACACAGATACGCAGTATTTT
CDR3aa: CASSLDWDIYTDTQYF
d_gene: -
j_gene: TRBJ2-3
abundance: few
v_gene: TRBV19

CDR3nt: TGTGCCAGCAGCGACCGGGACAGGGGGAACTATGGCTACACCTTC
CDR3aa: CASSDRDRGNYGYTF
d_gene: TRBD1
j_gene: TRBJ1-2
abundance: -
v_gene: TRBV9

CDR3nt: TGTGCCAGCAGAAACCCGATCAGTACCCGCAATCAGCCCCAGCATTTT
CDR3aa: CASRNPISTRNQPQHF
d_gene: -
j_gene: TRBJ1-5
abundance: -
v_gene: TRBV28

CDR3nt: TGCAGCGTTGAAGAGACAGGGGGCCGGCGGACAGATACGCAGTATTTT
CDR3aa: CSVEETGGRRTDTQYF
d_gene: TRBD1
j_gene: TRBJ2-3
abundance: few
v_gene: TRBV29-1

CDR3nt: TGTGCCAGCAGCTTCTTGACGGGCTACGAGCAGTACTTC
CDR3aa: CASSFLTGYEQYF
d_gene: -
j_gene: TRBJ2-7
abundance: -
v_gene: TRBV5-4

CDR3nt: TGTGCTAGTGGCTTGGGCAGGGGCCAAGAGACCCAGTACTTC
CDR3aa: CASGLGRGQETQYF
d_gene: -
j_gene: TRBJ2-5
abundance: -
v_gene: TRBV12-5

CDR3nt: TGTGCCAGCAGTTACTCGTCCGGGTTGATGAACACTGAAGCTTTCTTT
CDR3aa: CASSYSSGLMNTEAFF
d_gene: -
j_gene: TRBJ1-1
abundance: -
v_gene: TRBV6-5

CDR3nt: TGTGCCAGCAGCCACGACAGGGACTATGGCTACACCTTC
CDR3aa: CASSHDRDYGYTF
d_gene: TRBD1
j_gene: TRBJ1-2
abundance: -
v_gene: TRBV7-9

CDR3nt: TGTGCCAGCAGCCCCCGACAGGGCTCCTACAATGAGCAGTTCTTC
CDR3aa: CASSPRQGSYNEQFF
d_gene: TRBD1
j_gene: TRBJ2-1
abundance: few
v_gene: TRBV11-2

CDR3nt: TGTGCCAGCGCCCGACAGGGGAACTTCGGAGAGACCCAGTACTTC
CDR3aa: CASARQGNFGETQYF
d_gene: TRBD1
j_gene: TRBJ2-5
abundance: once
v_gene: TRBV6-4

CDR3nt: TGTGCCAGCGCCCGACTAGCGGGGCGGGATACGCAGTATTTT
CDR3aa: CASARLAGRDTQYF
d_gene: TRBD2
j_gene: TRBJ2-3
abundance: few
v_gene: TRBV9

CDR3nt: TGTGCCAGCACGGGAAGCGGGGACCCCCAAGAGACCCAGTACTTC
CDR3aa: CASTGSGDPQETQYF
d_gene: TRBD2
j_gene: TRBJ2-5
abundance: -
v_gene: TRBV9

CDR3nt: TGTGCCAGCAGTTTATATTTGGGGAGGAACACTGAAGCTTTCTTT
CDR3aa: CASSLYLGRNTEAFF
d_gene: -
j_gene: TRBJ1-1
abundance: -
v_gene: TRBV27

CDR3nt: TGCGCCAGCAGCCAAGATCTCTCAGCGGGGCTTGGGGAAAAGTATTTT
CDR3aa: CASSQDLSAGLGEKYF
d_gene: TRBD2
j_gene: TRBJ2-3
abundance: medium-sized
v_gene: TRBV4-3